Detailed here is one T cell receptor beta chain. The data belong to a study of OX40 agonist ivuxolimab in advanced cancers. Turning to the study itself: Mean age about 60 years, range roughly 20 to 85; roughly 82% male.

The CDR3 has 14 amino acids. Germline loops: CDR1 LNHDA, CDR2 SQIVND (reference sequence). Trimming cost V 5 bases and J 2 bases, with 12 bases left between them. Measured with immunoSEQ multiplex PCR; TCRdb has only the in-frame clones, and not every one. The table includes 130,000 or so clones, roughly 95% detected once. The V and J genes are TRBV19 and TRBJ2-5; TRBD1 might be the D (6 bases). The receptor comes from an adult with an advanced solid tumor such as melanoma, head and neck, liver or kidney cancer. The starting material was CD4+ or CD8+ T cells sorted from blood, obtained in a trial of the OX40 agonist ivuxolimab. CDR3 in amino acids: CASSQRQVQETQYF. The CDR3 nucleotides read TGTGCCAGTAGTCAAAGACAGGTACAAGAGACCCAGTACTTC.